This T cell receptor (beta chain) was retrieved from a study of synovial regulatory T cells in juvenile arthritis. Its frequency marks this clone as medium-sized. TCRdb keeps only in-frame clones here, not all; method: immunoSEQ multiplex PCR. This table lists under 10,000 clones. The CDR3 is made up of 14 amino acids. No DNA has been recorded. Per the germline V gene, CDR1 is SGHTS and CDR2 is YDEGEE. The sequence derives from a donor younger than 35 with juvenile idiopathic arthritis. V usage is TRBV5-8 and J usage is TRBJ2-7; TCRdb reports TRBD2, a call that lacks DNA to check it against. Sequencing used Treg cells from blood. Subset reported: remaining (HLA-DR-negative) circulating blood Treg cells. The chain's CDR3 is CASSLDYISYEQYF.